This T cell receptor beta chain was sequenced for a study of a mutant IDH1 vaccine in newly diagnosed glioma. TCRdb keeps only in-frame clones here, not all; method: immunoSEQ multiplex PCR. Among 50,000 or so clones listed, roughly 80% were seen once. This CDR3 region has 16 residues. The germline gives CDR1 KGHSH, CDR2 LQKENI. The ends were cut back, 3 bases at V and 4 bases at J, with 18 bases in the middle. In its sample, this clone was seen a few times. No antigen is known for it. Whole-study results and caveats: Immune responses induced by vaccination arose in 93.3% of the patients.

Indicated time point: week 5, during vaccination. Alongside topical imiquimod, each dose of vaccine comprised 300 ug of mutant IDH1 20-mer peptide. This receptor was taken from a woman aged 45-59 years with glioma. This chain uses TRBV18 with TRBJ1-1; unclear D gene. This specimen consisted of PBMCs, obtained from a glioma patient whose treatment included an IDH1 peptide vaccine. CDR3 nucleotides: TGTGCCAGCTCACCCAGGCAAGGAGTCTCGGGCACTGAAGCTTTCTTT. This codes for CASSPRQGVSGTEAFF.